This TCR beta chain was recorded in a study of T cell changes during pregnancy in multiple sclerosis. This clone has more than one count but fewer than ten. This CDR3 comprises 14 residues. Per germline, CDR1 SGHTA and CDR2 FQGTGA. Trimming shortened V by 1 base and J by 0 bases, and 5 bases separated the two germline ends. The protocol was immunoSEQ multiplex PCR, while the TCRdb copy is restricted to in-frame clones and leaves out a portion. The table records 90,000 to 95,000 clones, roughly 91% of them present only once. The sequencing here drew on peripheral blood, taken in the first trimester of pregnancy. This clonotype originated in a female donor with multiple sclerosis, enrolled in a pregnancy study. The rearrangement links TRBV7-3 to TRBJ2-3; the D is unclear. CDR3 in DNA: TGTGCCAGCAGCTTAATAGTAAGCACAGATACGCAGTATTTT. Translation: CASSLIVSTDTQYF.